This T cell receptor beta chain was recorded in a study of CD8 T cells in Susac syndrome. The healthy controls were matched to patients by age and sex. Through negative isolation, CD4+ and CD8+ T cells were obtained, while TEMRA cells were enriched using FACS. This CDR3 spans 14 amino acids. The V end lost 6 bases, the J end lost 4 bases, and 17 bases lay between the germline ends. CDR1 SQVTM and CDR2 ANQGSEA come from the germline V gene. Overall study results and limits: In its TCR sequencing and HLA analysis, the study acknowledged that the number of individuals was relatively small.

An input of roughly 0.5 to 1 ug of RNA was subjected to reverse transcription using random hexamers. immunoSEQ multiplex PCR amplified TCR beta CDR3 across 54 Vbeta, 13 Jbeta. TCRdb re-called the immunoSEQ multiplex PCR reads through MiXCR, storing one row per CDR3 protein. The table lists more than 100,000 distinct CDR3 sequences, 90% to 95% of them singletons. To note about this clonotype: What it binds is unknown.

This chain uses TRBV29-1 with TRBJ2-3, with D hard to call. Material for sequencing was CD4+ T cells from PBMCs. This receptor was obtained from a human donor in good health. The CDR3 is CSVPAAGYPDTQYF. CDR3 sequence (DNA): TGCAGCGTCCCCGCGGCCGGGTACCCAGATACGCAGTATTTT.